The 21 T cell receptor beta chains below come from one sample, sequenced in a study of cytomegalovirus exposure and HLA in healthy donors. PCR amplification relied on 60 Vbeta primers (plus 13 Jbeta primers). TCRdb keeps only in-frame clones here, not all; method: immunoSEQ multiplex PCR. This sample carries roughly 98,000 clones, about four fifths of them seen once, and the ten largest clones take 13% to 15%. Sequenced material: PBMCs. These receptors were taken from a woman in her 70s in good health and CMV-seropositive.

This chain links TRBV2 with TRBJ2-7, with 10 nucleotides matching TRBD1. Germline lookup yields CDR1 SNHLY and CDR2 FYNNEI. The CDR3 totals 15 residues. The trim removed 4 bases at V and 2 bases at J, leaving 5 bases unmatched. The CDR3 reads CASSGSGTGAYEQYF. The DNA of the CDR3 is TGTGCCAGCAGTGGATCCGGGACAGGGGCCTACGAGCAGTACTTC.

This clone occurred a few times. V usage is TRBV4-2 and J usage is TRBJ2-3, with 9 bases lining up with TRBD2. Germline lookup yields CDR1 LGHNA and CDR2 YNFKEQ. Unmatched junction bases numbered 10, after V lost 2 bases and J lost 10 bases. The length of the CDR3 is 15 residues. The DNA of the CDR3 is TGTGCCAGCAGCCAACCCGCGGGGGGGGGCCGGGCGCAGTATTTT. This sequence encodes CASSQPAGGGRAQYF.

The sample holds one count of this clone. The chain is built from TRBV28 and TRBJ2-5; 8 nucleotides match TRBD2. CDR3 length: 19 amino acids. In germline, CDR1 is MDHEN, CDR2 SYDVKM. The V segment lost 4 bases and the J segment 0 bases; nucleotides outside the gene matches: 16. CDR3 DNA sequence: TGTGCCAGCAGTTCAAGCGGGAGACGGGTAGGGATGTACCAAGAGACCCAGTACTTC. As protein: CASSSSGRRVGMYQETQYF. The variable domain in full, completed from reference TRBV28 and TRBJ2-5, reads DVKVTQSSRYLVKRTGEKVFLECVQDMDHENMFWYRQDPGLGLRLIYFSYDVKMKEKGDIPEGYSVSREKKERFSLILESASTNQTSMYLCASSSSGRRVGMYQETQYFGPGTRLLVL.

There are a few counts of this clone. The chain couples TRBV5-4 to TRBJ2-7; the match to TRBD2 covers 9 bases. Germline loops: CDR1 SGHNT, CDR2 YYREEE (reference sequence). CDR3 length: 15 amino acids. With 3 bases clipped from V and 3 bases from J, the junction kept 7 bases outside the gene matches. The CDR3 here is CASSSEGSGSYEQYF. The DNA of the CDR3 is TGTGCCAGCAGCTCGGAGGGTAGCGGGAGCTACGAGCAGTACTTC.

The chain combines TRBV5-5 with TRBJ1-2; no clear D. V lost 4 bases and J 2 bases, leaving 9 bases between the germline ends. Germline CDR1 SGHKS, CDR2 YYEKEE (reference sequence). The length of the CDR3 is 13 residues. CDR3 nucleotide sequence: TGTGCCAGCAGCCCAGCGGGGAACTATGGCTACACCTTC. This gives the protein CASSPAGNYGYTF.

The CDR3 sequence: CASSQEATPGLAGSTDTQYF. In DNA form, the CDR3 reads TGTGCCAGCAGCCAAGAGGCGACCCCCGGACTAGCGGGGAGCACAGATACGCAGTATTTT. The rearrangement links TRBV4-2 to TRBJ2-3; TRBD2 agrees at 12 bases. With V trimmed by 0 bases and J by 0 bases, 10 bases remained unmatched. This CDR3 contains 20 residues. Germline V gene lookup returns CDR1 LGHNA and CDR2 YNFKEQ.

The chain combines TRBV4-3 with TRBJ2-7; the match to TRBD1 covers 8 bases. CDR3 length: 15 amino acids. Germline V CDR1 and CDR2: LGHNA, YSLEER. The trim removed 4 bases at V and 6 bases at J, leaving 11 bases unmatched. CDR3 amino acids: CASSLRQGLRGEQYF. CDR3 DNA sequence: TGCGCCAGCAGCCTACGACAGGGGCTGCGGGGCGAGCAGTACTTC.

This clone was found a few times. The V call is TRBV5-1, the J call TRBJ1-2; tentatively, D is TRBD1 (6 bases). Trimming took 3 bases from V and 6 from J, leaving 18 bases between them. This CDR3 is 15 amino acids long. CDR1 is SGHRS and CDR2 is YFSETQ in the germline V gene. The CDR3 DNA reads TGCGCCAGCAGCTCAACCATCGGGGGGCGCGATGGCTACACCTTC. It codes for CASSSTIGGRDGYTF.

V is TRBV27 and J is TRBJ2-5; D unclear. Deletions cut 6 bases from V and 1 base from J, with 9 bases between. Germline V CDR1 and CDR2: MNHEY, SMNVEV (reference sequence). This CDR3 is 13 amino acids long. CDR3 amino acids: CASSRIAQETQYF. The CDR3 DNA reads as TGTGCCAGCAGCCGGATAGCCCAAGAGACCCAGTACTTC.

Notes on this clone: Sequence at one end of the junction differs from germline and may be a read error. The rearrangement joins TRBV7-9 to TRBJ2-5, with 11 bases identical to TRBD2. CDR1 SEHNR and CDR2 FQNEAQ come from the germline V gene (reference sequence). CDR3 length equals 16 residues. The CDR3 DNA is TGTTCCAGCAGCTTAGCGGGGACTAGCGGACAAGAGACCCAGTACTTC. It translates to CSSSLAGTSGQETQYF.

CDR3 nucleotide sequence: TGTGCTAGTGGTTTGGTTGTAGCGGGGGCGAACTACAATGAGCAGTTCTTC. It encodes CASGLVVAGANYNEQFF. This rearrangement joins TRBV12-5 to TRBJ2-1; 9 nucleotides agree with TRBD2. The CDR3 sequence is 17 residues long. Per the germline V gene, CDR1 is LGHNT and CDR2 is FRNRAP. The trim removed 0 bases at V and 3 bases at J, leaving 6 bases unmatched.

The rearrangement uses TRBV7-2 and TRBJ1-5, with 8 bases lining up with TRBD1. Germline V CDR1 and CDR2: SGHTA, FQGNSA. This CDR3 spans 15 amino acids. Trimming at V came to 3 bases and at J to 7 bases, leaving 8 bases not matched to a gene. CDR3 bases: TGTGCCAGCAGCTTCGAGGACAGGGAGATCCAGCCCCAGCATTTT. Protein sequence: CASSFEDREIQPQHF.

This chain joins TRBV18 and TRBJ1-5; the D is unclear. V dropped 2 bases and J dropped 0 bases, with 11 bases sitting between them. The CDR3 extends over 16 amino acids. Germline V gene data show CDR1 as KGHSH and CDR2 as LQKENI. Here the CDR3 reads CASSPLGRYSNQPQHF. CDR3 sequence (DNA): TGTGCCAGCTCACCATTGGGGAGATATAGCAATCAGCCCCAGCATTTT.

The count of this clone is one. The chain couples TRBV11-2 to TRBJ2-2, with TRBD2 matching 9 bases. The germline CDR1 and CDR2 sequences are SGHAT and FQNNGV. The CDR3 is made up of 15 amino acids. J was trimmed by 7 bases and V by 5 bases; bases with no gene match: 8. This CDR3 is CASSKIAGANGELFF. The CDR3, as DNA: TGTGCCAGCAGCAAAATAGCGGGAGCGAACGGGGAGCTGTTTTTT. The full variable domain, in which reference TRBV11-2 and TRBJ2-2 provide the parts outside the CDR3, is EAGVAQSPRYKIIEKRQSVAFWCNPISGHATLYWYQQILGQGPKLLIQFQNNGVVDDSQLPKDRFSAERLKGVDSTLKIQPAKLEDSAVYLCASSKIAGANGELFFGEGSRLTVL.

The rearrangement uses TRBV9 and TRBJ2-2, with a possible D match to TRBD1 (5 bases). CDR3 length: 15 residues. Per the germline V gene, CDR1 is SGDLS and CDR2 is YYNGEE. V was pared by 1 base and J by 2 bases, with 9 bases between. Here the CDR3 reads CASSVIQGNTGELFF. In DNA, the CDR3 is TGTGCCAGCAGCGTAATCCAGGGTAACACCGGGGAGCTGTTTTTT.

This clone appeared a single time. The chain links TRBV5-1 to TRBJ2-2, with D perhaps matching TRBD1 (5 bases). CDR1 and CDR2 (germline): SGHRS, YFSETQ. The ends were cut back, 0 bases at V and 3 bases at J, with 9 bases in the middle. The CDR3 spans 15 residues. The CDR3 DNA sequence: TGCGCCAGCAGCTTGGAGGGGCCTGACACCGGGGAGCTGTTTTTT. Residues: CASSLEGPDTGELFF.

This chain links TRBV20-1 with TRBJ2-2; D is ambiguous. Germline V gene lookup returns CDR1 DFQATT and CDR2 SNEGSKA (reference sequence). CDR3 length: 11 residues. Between the trimmed V and J ends, which lost 6 bases and 8 bases, there was a span of 10 bases. The CDR3 sequence is CSAAVYGELFF. Written as DNA, the CDR3 is TGCAGTGCGGCAGTGTATGGGGAGCTGTTTTTT.

V is TRBV18 and J is TRBJ1-2; D possibly corresponds to TRBD1 (6 bases). Germline V gene data show CDR1 as KGHSH and CDR2 as LQKENI. CDR3 size: 13 residues. Trimming cost V 0 bases and J 8 bases, with 10 bases left between them. The CDR3 DNA sequence: TGTGCCAGCTCACCACCGACCACAGGGGGCTACACCTTC. This codes for CASSPPTTGGYTF.

The rearrangement joins TRBV29-1 to TRBJ1-5; D might be TRBD1 (5 bases). The V gene's germline CDR1 is SQVTM and CDR2 ANQGSEA. Trimming removed 4 bases at V and 2 bases at J, with 9 bases between. This CDR3 spans 13 amino acids. The CDR3 loop is CSVGGGGNQPQHF. The CDR3 nucleotides read TGCAGCGTTGGTGGGGGGGGCAATCAGCCCCAGCATTTT.

In nucleotides, the CDR3 is TGTGCCAGCAGCGTAGGGACTAGCGGGGCCCCAATCGAGACCCAGTACTTC. Translation gives CASSVGTSGAPIETQYF. The chain employs TRBV9 and TRBJ2-5; 12 bases match TRBD2. The CDR3 is 17 amino acids. The V gene end was trimmed by 0 bases and the J gene end by 5 bases; junction bases not matched to a gene: 8. Germline V gives CDR1 SGDLS, CDR2 YYNGEE. The entire variable domain, with the rest obtained from reference TRBV9 and TRBJ2-5, is as follows: DSGVTQTPKHLITATGQRVTLRCSPRSGDLSVYWYQQSLDQGLQFLIQYYNGEERAKGNILERFSAQQFPDLHSELNLSSLELGDSALYFCASSVGTSGAPIETQYFGPGTRLLVL.

The table lists this clone with a few counts. The gene calls are TRBV5-8 and TRBJ2-3; no clear D gene. The germline CDR1 and CDR2 sequences are SGHTS and YDEGEE. This CDR3 has 13 amino acids. V was clipped by 2 bases and J by 5 bases, with 9 bases between them. The CDR3 loop reads CASSFTTGDTQYF. For the CDR3, the DNA is TGTGCCAGCAGCTTTACTACGGGAGATACGCAGTATTTT.